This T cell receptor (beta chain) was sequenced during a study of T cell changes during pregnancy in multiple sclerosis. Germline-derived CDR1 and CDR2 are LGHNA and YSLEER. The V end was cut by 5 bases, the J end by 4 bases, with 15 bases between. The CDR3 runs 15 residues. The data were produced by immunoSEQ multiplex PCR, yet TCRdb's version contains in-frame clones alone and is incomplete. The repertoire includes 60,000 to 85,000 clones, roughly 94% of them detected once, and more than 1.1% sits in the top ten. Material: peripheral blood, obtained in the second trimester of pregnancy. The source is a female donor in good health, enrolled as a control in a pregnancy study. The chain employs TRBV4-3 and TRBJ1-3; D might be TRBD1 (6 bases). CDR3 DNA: TGCGCCAGCAGCGCCAGGGGAGGGGCCGGAAACACCATATATTTT. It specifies CASSARGGAGNTIYF.